Below are 18 T cell receptor beta chains sequenced from a single sample in a study of molecular identifiers for immune sequencing clone quantification. TCRdb re-called the PCR reads through MiXCR, storing one row per CDR3 protein. The data hold around 470,000 distinct CDR3 sequences, with 20% to 25% observed a single time. The sample comprised naive CD8+ T cells from blood, with Jurkat cell RNA spiked in. Subset defined: FACS-sorted CD8+CD4-CCR7+CD45RA+ naive T cells. Receptor source: a human donor in good health. Some libraries in this study had Jurkat cell RNA spiked in.

The chain recombines TRBV7-8 with TRBJ2-7; 9 positions agree with TRBD1. Germline CDR1 SGHVS, CDR2 FQNEAQ. CDR3 length: 15 amino acids. V lost 3 bases, J lost 6 bases, and 9 bases stayed unmatched. CDR3 in DNA: TGTGCCAGCAGCTTCTCAGGGACAGGGATAGGCGAGCAGTACTTC. Translating it yields CASSFSGTGIGEQYF.

CDR3 coding DNA: TGTGCCAGCACCGAGACAGGGGACATGAACACTGAAGCTTTCTTT. It yields the protein CASTETGDMNTEAFF. The rearrangement uses TRBV9 and TRBJ1-1; 8 bases match TRBD1. V gave up 6 bases and J gave up 0 bases; unmatched junction bases: 7. The CDR3 runs 15 residues. Germline V CDR1 and CDR2: SGDLS, YYNGEE.

In regard to this clonotype: Germline is not matched at one junction end, which may reflect a read error. V usage is TRBV6-5 and J usage is TRBJ2-7; tentative D call: TRBD2 (5 bases). CDR1 is MNHEY and CDR2 is SVGAGI in the germline V gene. The CDR3 consists of 13 residues. The CDR3 DNA reads TGTGCCGGCAGTTACCCCCTAGGAGGCGAGCAGTACTTC. Translated, it gives CAGSYPLGGEQYF.

This clonotype was seen at least ten times. The V call is TRBV5-6, the J call TRBJ2-3, with a weak D call TRBD2 (6 bases). The V and J ends lost 4 bases and 0 bases respectively, with 12 bases between them. This CDR3 has 15 residues. In germline, CDR1 is SGHDT, CDR2 YYEEEE. CDR3 amino acids: CASSLGLESTDTQYF. In DNA, the CDR3 is TGTGCCAGCAGCCTGGGACTTGAAAGCACAGATACGCAGTATTTT. The whole variable domain, remainder taken from reference TRBV5-6 and TRBJ2-3, is DAGVTQSPTHLIKTRGQQVTLRCSPKSGHDTVSWYQQALGQGPQFIFQYYEEEERQRGNFPDRFSGHQFPNYSSELNVNALLLGDSALYLCASSLGLESTDTQYFGPGTRLTVL.

This sequence joins TRBV11-2 and TRBJ2-7, with 9 nucleotides matching TRBD2. V dropped 3 bases and J dropped 6; count of bases not matched to a gene: 18. Germline CDR1 reads SGHAT; CDR2 reads FQNNGV. The CDR3 runs to 18 residues. The CDR3 here is CASSFYSGTSSQLGEQYF. In nucleotides, the CDR3 is TGTGCCAGCAGCTTTTACTCCGGGACTAGCTCCCAGCTGGGCGAGCAGTACTTC.

This clonotype was picked up a small number of times. Since a much larger clone is just one base distant, this may be a read error. The chain links TRBV28 to TRBJ1-5; a weak D match, TRBD1 (6 bases). The CDR3 consists of 15 residues. Germline lookup yields CDR1 MDHEN and CDR2 SYDVKM. V was shortened by 6 bases and J by 0 bases, with 12 bases between the two germline ends. CDR3 sequence (DNA): TGTGCCAGCAGCTCGACAGGCGATAGCAATCAGCCCCAGCATTTT. Translating it yields CASSSTGDSNQPQHF.

The chain links TRBV9 to TRBJ2-2; D is unclear. The length of the CDR3 is 12 residues. With 0 bases removed from V and 5 bases from J, the gap between germline ends came to 2 bases. Germline CDR1 is SGDLS and CDR2 is YYNGEE. The CDR3 DNA follows: TGTGCCAGCAGCGTAGATACCGGGGAGCTGTTTTTT. Protein sequence: CASSVDTGELFF.

Points on this clonotype: A read error is possible here, since a much larger clone lies one base away. The chain carries TRBV5-1 and TRBJ2-1; 7 bases are shared with TRBD1. The CDR3 runs 15 residues. Germline V gene lookup returns CDR1 SGHRS and CDR2 YFSETQ. Here the CDR3 reads CVSSQSTGHSDEQFF. CDR3 sequence (DNA): TGCGTCAGCAGCCAATCGACAGGGCACTCCGATGAGCAGTTCTTC. Combining the CDR3 with reference TRBV5-1 and TRBJ2-1 gives the whole variable domain KAGVTQTPRYLIKTRGQQVTLSCSPISGHRSVSWYQQTPGQGLQFLFEYFSETQRNKGNFPGRFSGRQFSNSRSEMNVSTLELGDSALYLCVSSQSTGHSDEQFFGPGTRLTVL.

This clonotype came up many times. The V and J genes are TRBV7-9 and TRBJ2-2; D is tentatively TRBD1 or TRBD2 (5 bases each). Trimming removed 5 bases from V and 4 bases from J, with 17 bases in between. Germline loops: CDR1 SEHNR, CDR2 FQNEAQ (reference sequence). The CDR3 totals 16 residues. CDR3 DNA: TGTGCCAGCAGCCACCCCCCCGAGGGGACCACCGGGGAGCTGTTTTTT. It is translated as CASSHPPEGTTGELFF.

The chain links TRBV19 to TRBJ2-7; 8 positions agree with TRBD2. This CDR3 has 15 residues. The ends lost 6 bases at V and 0 bases at J; junction bases unmatched: 7. From germline, CDR1 is LNHDA and CDR2 SQIVND (reference sequence). CDR3 sequence: CASSTSLAASYEQYF. DNA for the CDR3: TGTGCCAGTAGCACCTCACTAGCGGCCTCCTACGAGCAGTACTTC.

At least ten counts were recorded for this clonotype. The gene calls are TRBV28 and TRBJ2-3; 10 bases are shared with TRBD2. This CDR3 has 15 amino acids. With 5 bases clipped from V and 5 bases from J, the junction kept 7 bases outside the gene matches. Germline-derived CDR1 and CDR2 are MDHEN and SYDVKM. CDR3 region: CASSLTQRGGDTQYF. In nucleotides, the CDR3 is TGTGCCAGCAGTCTTACTCAGCGGGGGGGAGATACGCAGTATTTT. Looking up the rest from reference TRBV28 and TRBJ2-3 gives the full variable domain: DVKVTQSSRYLVKRTGEKVFLECVQDMDHENMFWYRQDPGLGLRLIYFSYDVKMKEKGDIPEGYSVSREKKERFSLILESASTNQTSMYLCASSLTQRGGDTQYFGPGTRLTVL.

Remarks on this clonotype: At one end, the junction sequence differs from germline, possibly due to a read error. The gene calls are TRBV28 and TRBJ2-6; D is perhaps TRBD2 (5 bases). Germline CDR1 is MDHEN and CDR2 is SYDVKM. The CDR3 is made up of 18 amino acids. The CDR3 loop reads CAGSLSRVDHSGANVLTF. CDR3 in DNA: TGTGCCGGCAGTTTATCGAGGGTGGACCACTCTGGGGCCAACGTCCTGACTTTC.

This clonotype was seen only a few times. Just one base apart from a much larger clone, this may be a read error. The chain uses TRBV15 and TRBJ1-5; no reliable D call. V was trimmed by 2 bases and J by 1 base, leaving 15 bases between them. Germline V gene data show CDR1 as LNHNV and CDR2 as YYDKDF (reference sequence). The CDR3 loop spans 17 amino acids. CDR3 coding DNA: TGTGCCACCAGCAGATTTGACCCGACGGTCAGCAATCAGCCCCAGCATTTT. Its protein product is CATSRFDPTVSNQPQHF.

At least ten counts were recorded for this clonotype. This chain connects TRBV12-3 or TRBV12-4 to TRBJ1-5; perhaps TRBD1 as D (5 bases). Trimming left V 6 bases short and J 5 bases short, with 14 bases between. This CDR3 region has 14 residues. The CDR3 here is CASRQDPPDQPQHF. CDR3 DNA: TGTGCCAGCAGACAGGACCCCCCAGATCAGCCCCAGCATTTT.

On this clonotype: This may arise from a read error, as a much more abundant clone is one base away. The chain is built from TRBV28 and TRBJ2-3; D possibly matches TRBD1 or TRBD2 (6 bases each). This CDR3 contains 16 residues. The germline gives CDR1 MDHEN, CDR2 SYDVKM. V shed 2 bases and J shed 4 bases, with 16 bases lying between them. CDR3 DNA sequence: TGTGCCAGCAGTTTACTTGGGGGGCGCGGGGCAGATACGCAGTATTTT. Protein product: CASSLLGGRGADTQYF.

Worth noting for this clonotype: Given a much more abundant clone one base away, this may be a read error. The chain recombines TRBV6-2 or TRBV6-3 with TRBJ2-7; TRBD2 is a possible D gene (5 bases). The CDR3 extends over 13 amino acids. From germline, CDR1 is MNHEY and CDR2 SVGEGT. The CDR3 is CACSPDLAYEQYF. CDR3 DNA sequence: TGTGCCTGCAGTCCGGACTTGGCCTACGAGCAGTACTTC.

This clonotype was detected many times. The chain has TRBV12-3 or TRBV12-4 and TRBJ1-4; no clear D gene. CDR3 size: 12 residues. V was clipped by 3 bases and J by 8 bases, with 7 bases between them. CDR3 loop: CASSFSGEKLFF. DNA of the CDR3: TGTGCCAGCAGTTTTTCCGGAGAAAAACTGTTTTTT.

The table lists this clonotype with a few counts. This rearrangement joins TRBV3-1 to TRBJ2-3, with D unresolved. Trimming took off 4 bases at V and 6 bases at J, with 11 bases between the two ends. Germline loops: CDR1 LGHDT, CDR2 YNNKEL (reference sequence). The CDR3 contains 13 residues. The CDR3 nucleotides read TGTGCCAGCAGCCCTGACGCTTTGGATACGCAGTATTTT. This codes for CASSPDALDTQYF.